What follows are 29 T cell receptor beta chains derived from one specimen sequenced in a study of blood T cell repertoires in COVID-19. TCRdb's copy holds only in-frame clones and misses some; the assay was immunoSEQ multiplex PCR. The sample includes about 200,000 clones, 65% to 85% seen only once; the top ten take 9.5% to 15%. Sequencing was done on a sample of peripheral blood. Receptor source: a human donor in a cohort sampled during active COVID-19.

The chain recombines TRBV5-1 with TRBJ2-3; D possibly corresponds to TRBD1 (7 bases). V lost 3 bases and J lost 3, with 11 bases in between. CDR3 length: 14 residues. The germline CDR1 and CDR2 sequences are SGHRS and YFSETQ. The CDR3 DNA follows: TGCGCCAGCAGCTGGACAGGAGGGACAGATACGCAGTATTTT. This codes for CASSWTGGTDTQYF. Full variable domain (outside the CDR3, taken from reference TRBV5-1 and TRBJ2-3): KAGVTQTPRYLIKTRGQQVTLSCSPISGHRSVSWYQQTPGQGLQFLFEYFSETQRNKGNFPGRFSGRQFSNSRSEMNVSTLELGDSALYLCASSWTGGTDTQYFGPGTRLTVL.

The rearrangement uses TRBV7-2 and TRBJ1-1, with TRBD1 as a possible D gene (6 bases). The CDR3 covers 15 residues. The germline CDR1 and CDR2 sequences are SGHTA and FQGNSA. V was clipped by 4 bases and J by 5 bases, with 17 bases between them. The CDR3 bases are TGTGCCAGCAGCTCGATACAGGGAGGGGAGACTGAAGCTTTCTTT. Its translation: CASSSIQGGETEAFF.

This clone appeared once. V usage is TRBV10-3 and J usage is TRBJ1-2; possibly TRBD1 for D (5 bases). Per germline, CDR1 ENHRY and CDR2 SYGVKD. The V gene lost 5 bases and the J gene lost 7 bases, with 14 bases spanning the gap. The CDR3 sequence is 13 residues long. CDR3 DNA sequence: TGTGCCATCAGTTCCTCCTCGGGGGGTGGCTACACCTTC. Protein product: CAISSSSGGGYTF.

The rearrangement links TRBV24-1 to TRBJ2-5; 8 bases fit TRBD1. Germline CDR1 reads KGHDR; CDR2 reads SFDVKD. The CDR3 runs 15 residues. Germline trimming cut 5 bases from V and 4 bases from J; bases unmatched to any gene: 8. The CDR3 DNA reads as TGTGCCACCAGTGGGCGCGGACAGGGAAGAGAGACCCAGTACTTC. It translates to CATSGRGQGRETQYF.

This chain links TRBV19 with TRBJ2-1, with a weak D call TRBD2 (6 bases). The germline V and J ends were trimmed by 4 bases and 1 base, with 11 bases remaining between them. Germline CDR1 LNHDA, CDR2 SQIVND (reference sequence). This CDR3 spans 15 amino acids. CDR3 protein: CASSNIAESYNEQFF. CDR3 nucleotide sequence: TGTGCCAGTAGTAATATAGCGGAATCCTACAATGAGCAGTTCTTC. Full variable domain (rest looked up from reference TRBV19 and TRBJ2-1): DGGITQSPKYLFRKEGQNVTLSCEQNLNHDAMYWYRQDPGQGLRLIYYSQIVNDFQKGDIAEGYSVSREKKESFPLTVTSAQKNPTAFYLCASSNIAESYNEQFFGPGTRLTVL.

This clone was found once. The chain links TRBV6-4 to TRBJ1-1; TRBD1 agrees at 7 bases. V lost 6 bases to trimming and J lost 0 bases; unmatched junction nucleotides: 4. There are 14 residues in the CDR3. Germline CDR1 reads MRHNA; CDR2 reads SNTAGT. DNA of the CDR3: TGTGCCAGCAGACAGGGGTTCATGAACACTGAAGCTTTCTTT. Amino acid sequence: CASRQGFMNTEAFF.

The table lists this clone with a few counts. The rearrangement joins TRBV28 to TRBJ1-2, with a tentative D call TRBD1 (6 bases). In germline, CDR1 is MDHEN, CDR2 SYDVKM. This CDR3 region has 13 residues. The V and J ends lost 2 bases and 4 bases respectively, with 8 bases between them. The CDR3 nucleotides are TGTGCCAGCAGTTTACAGACAGGCTATGGCTACACCTTC. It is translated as CASSLQTGYGYTF.

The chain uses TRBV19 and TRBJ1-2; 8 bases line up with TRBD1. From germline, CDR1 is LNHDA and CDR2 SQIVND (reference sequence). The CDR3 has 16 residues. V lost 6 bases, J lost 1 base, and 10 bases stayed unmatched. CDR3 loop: CASRPGTGSFNYGYTF. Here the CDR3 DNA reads TGTGCCAGTAGACCCGGGACAGGCTCTTTTAACTATGGCTACACCTTC.

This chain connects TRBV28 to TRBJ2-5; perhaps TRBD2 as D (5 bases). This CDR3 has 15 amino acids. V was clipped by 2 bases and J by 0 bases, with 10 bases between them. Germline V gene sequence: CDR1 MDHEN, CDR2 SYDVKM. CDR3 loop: CASSLRGKDQETQYF. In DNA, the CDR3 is TGTGCCAGCAGTTTACGAGGGAAAGACCAAGAGACCCAGTACTTC.

The CDR3 nucleotides read TGTGCCAGCAGCCTTGGCGGGGATAACAATGAGCAGTTCTTC. Translated, it gives CASSLGGDNNEQFF. The chain combines TRBV7-8 with TRBJ2-1; D possibly corresponds to TRBD2 (6 bases). CDR1 SGHVS and CDR2 FQNEAQ come from the germline V gene. V was shortened by 5 bases and J by 5 bases, with 13 bases between the two germline ends. The CDR3 totals 14 residues.

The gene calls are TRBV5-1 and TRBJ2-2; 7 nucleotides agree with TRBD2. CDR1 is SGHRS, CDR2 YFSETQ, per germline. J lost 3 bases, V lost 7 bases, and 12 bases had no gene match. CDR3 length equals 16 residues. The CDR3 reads CASCSRRLADTGELFF. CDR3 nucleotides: TGCGCCAGCTGCTCCCGTCGACTAGCTGACACCGGGGAGCTGTTTTTT.

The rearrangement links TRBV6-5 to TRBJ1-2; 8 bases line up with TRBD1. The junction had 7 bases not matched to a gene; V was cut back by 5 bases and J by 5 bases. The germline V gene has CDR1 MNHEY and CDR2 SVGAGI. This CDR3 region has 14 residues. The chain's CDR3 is CASSIQGQGYGYTF. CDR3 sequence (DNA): TGTGCCAGCAGTATCCAAGGACAGGGATATGGCTACACCTTC.

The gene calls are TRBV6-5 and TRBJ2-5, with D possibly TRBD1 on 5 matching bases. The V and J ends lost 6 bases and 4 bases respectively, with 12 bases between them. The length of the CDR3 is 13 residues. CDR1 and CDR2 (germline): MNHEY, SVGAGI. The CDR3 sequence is CASSLQGTETQYF. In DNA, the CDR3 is TGTGCCAGCAGCCTCCAGGGAACAGAGACCCAGTACTTC.

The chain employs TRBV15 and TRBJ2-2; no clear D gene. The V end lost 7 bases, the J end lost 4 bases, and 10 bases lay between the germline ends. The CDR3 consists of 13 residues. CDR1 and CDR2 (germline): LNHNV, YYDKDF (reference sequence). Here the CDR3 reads CATKRGTTGELFF. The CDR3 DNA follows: TGTGCCACCAAAAGAGGAACCACCGGGGAGCTGTTTTTT.

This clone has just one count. The CDR3 is CASSHEAGTGDYEQYF. DNA for the CDR3: TGTGCCAGCAGCCATGAAGCCGGGACAGGGGACTACGAGCAGTACTTC. This chain joins TRBV4-2 and TRBJ2-7, with 10 bases lining up with TRBD1. Per the germline V gene, CDR1 is LGHNA and CDR2 is YNFKEQ. CDR3 length: 16 residues. V shed 3 bases and J 3 bases; nucleotides not matched to a gene: 8.

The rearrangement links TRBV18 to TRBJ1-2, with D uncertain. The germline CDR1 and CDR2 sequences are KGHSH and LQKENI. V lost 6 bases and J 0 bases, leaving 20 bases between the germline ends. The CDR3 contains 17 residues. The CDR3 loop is CASSKTQNGVANYGYTF. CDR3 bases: TGTGCCAGCTCTAAGACACAGAACGGCGTTGCTAACTATGGCTACACCTTC.

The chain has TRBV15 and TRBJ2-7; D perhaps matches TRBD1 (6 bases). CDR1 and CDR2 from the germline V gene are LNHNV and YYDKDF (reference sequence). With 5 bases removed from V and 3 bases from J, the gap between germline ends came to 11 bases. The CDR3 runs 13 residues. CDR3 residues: CATSPRGGYEQYF. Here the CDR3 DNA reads TGTGCCACCAGCCCCCGAGGGGGCTACGAGCAGTACTTC.

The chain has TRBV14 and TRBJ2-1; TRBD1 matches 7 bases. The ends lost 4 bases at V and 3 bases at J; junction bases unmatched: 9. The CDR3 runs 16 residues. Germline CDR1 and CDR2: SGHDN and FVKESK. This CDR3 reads CASSPKTGLSYNEQFF. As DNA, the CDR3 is TGTGCCAGCAGCCCGAAGACAGGGTTAAGCTACAATGAGCAGTTCTTC.

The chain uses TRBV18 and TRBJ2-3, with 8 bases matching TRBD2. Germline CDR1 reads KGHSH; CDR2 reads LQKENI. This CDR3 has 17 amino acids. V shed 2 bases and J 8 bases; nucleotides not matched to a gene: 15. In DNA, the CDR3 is TGTGCCAGCTCACCAGGCGGCAGCGGGAGCGCGAGGGGTACGCAGTATTTT. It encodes CASSPGGSGSARGTQYF.

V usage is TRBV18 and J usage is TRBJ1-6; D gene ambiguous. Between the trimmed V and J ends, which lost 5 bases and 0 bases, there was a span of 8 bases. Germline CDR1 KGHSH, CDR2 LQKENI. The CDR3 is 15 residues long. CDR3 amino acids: CASSSQDSYNSPLHF. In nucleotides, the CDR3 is TGTGCCAGCTCATCTCAGGACTCCTATAATTCACCCCTCCACTTT.

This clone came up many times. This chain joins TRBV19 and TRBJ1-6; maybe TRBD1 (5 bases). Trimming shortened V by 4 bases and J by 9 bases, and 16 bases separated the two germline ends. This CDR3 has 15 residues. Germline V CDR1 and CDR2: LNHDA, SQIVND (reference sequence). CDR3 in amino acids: CASSSLGRGGSPLHF. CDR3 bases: TGTGCCAGTAGTAGCCTCGGGAGGGGTGGTTCACCCCTCCACTTT.

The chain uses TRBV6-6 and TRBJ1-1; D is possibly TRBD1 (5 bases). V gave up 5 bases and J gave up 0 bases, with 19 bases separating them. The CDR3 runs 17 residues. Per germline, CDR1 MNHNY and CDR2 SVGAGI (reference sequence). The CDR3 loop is CASSLPREGPMNTEAFF. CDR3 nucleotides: TGTGCCAGCAGTCTACCGCGGGAGGGGCCAATGAACACTGAAGCTTTCTTT.

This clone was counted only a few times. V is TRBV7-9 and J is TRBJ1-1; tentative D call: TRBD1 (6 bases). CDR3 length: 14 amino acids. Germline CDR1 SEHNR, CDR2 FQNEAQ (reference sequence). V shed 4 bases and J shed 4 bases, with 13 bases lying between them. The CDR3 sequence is CASSSQGSVTEAFF. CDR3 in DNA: TGTGCCAGCAGCTCACAGGGATCAGTCACTGAAGCTTTCTTT.

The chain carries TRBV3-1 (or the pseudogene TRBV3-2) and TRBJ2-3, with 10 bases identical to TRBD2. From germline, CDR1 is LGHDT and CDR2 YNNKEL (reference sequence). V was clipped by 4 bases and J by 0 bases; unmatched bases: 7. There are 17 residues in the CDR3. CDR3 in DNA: TGTGCCAGCAGCCTCTCCGGACTAGCGGCTAGCACAGATACGCAGTATTTT. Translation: CASSLSGLAASTDTQYF.

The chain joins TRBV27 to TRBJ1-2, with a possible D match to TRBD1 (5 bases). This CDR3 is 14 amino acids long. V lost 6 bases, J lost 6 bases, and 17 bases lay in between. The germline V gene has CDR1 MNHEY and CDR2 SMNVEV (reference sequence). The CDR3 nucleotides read TGTGCCAGCAGCCCCGGGTTCAGGGTAAATGGCTACACCTTC. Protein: CASSPGFRVNGYTF.

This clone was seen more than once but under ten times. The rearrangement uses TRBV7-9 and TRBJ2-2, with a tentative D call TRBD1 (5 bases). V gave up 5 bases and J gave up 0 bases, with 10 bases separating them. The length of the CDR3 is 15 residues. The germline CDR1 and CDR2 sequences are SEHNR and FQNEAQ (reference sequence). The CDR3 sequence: CASSLDTTNTGELFF. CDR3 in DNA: TGTGCCAGCAGCCTGGACACCACGAACACCGGGGAGCTGTTTTTT.

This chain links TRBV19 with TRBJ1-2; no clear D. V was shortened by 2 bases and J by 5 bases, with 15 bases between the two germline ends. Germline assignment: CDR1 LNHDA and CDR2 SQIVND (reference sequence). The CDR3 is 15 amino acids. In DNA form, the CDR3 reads TGTGCCAGTAGTATATCTAGGAAAGGAGGGTATGGCTACACCTTC. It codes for CASSISRKGGYGYTF.

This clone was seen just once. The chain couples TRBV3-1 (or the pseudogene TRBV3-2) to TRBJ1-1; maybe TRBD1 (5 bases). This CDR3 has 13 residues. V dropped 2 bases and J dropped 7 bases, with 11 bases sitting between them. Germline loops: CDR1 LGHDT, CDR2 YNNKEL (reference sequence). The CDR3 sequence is CASSQFQGLEAFF. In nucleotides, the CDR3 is TGTGCCAGCAGCCAATTCCAGGGCCTTGAAGCTTTCTTT.

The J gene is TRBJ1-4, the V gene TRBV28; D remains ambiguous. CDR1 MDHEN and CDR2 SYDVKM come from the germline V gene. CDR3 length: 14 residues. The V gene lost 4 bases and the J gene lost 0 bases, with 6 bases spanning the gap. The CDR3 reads CASSSVATNEKLFF. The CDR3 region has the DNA TGTGCCAGCAGTTCGGTGGCAACTAATGAAAAACTGTTTTTT.